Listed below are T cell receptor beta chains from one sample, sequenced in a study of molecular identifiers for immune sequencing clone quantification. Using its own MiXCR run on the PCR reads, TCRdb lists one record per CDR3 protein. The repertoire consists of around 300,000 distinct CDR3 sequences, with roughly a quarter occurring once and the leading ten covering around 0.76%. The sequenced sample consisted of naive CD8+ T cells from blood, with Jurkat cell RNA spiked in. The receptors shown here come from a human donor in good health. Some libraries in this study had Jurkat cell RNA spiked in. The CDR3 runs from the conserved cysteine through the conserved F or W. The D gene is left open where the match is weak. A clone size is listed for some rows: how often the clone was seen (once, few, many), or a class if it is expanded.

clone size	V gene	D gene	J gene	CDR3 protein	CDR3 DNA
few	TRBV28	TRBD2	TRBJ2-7	CASSLPGGSYEQYF	TGTGCCAGCAGTTTACCGGGGGGCTCCTACGAGCAGTACTTC
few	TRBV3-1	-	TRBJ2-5	CASSRGGLETQYF	TGTGCCAGCAGCCGTGGGGGGCTGGAGACCCAGTACTTC
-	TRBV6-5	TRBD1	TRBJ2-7	CASRTGQANYEQYF	TGTGCCAGCAGAACGGGACAGGCAAATTACGAGCAGTACTTC
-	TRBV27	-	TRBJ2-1	CASSSGTGYEQFF	TGTGCCAGCAGTTCCGGGACCGGCTATGAGCAGTTCTTC
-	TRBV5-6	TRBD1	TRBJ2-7	CVSSLNRGQEQYF	TGTGTCAGCAGCCTGAACAGGGGCCAGGAGCAGTACTTC
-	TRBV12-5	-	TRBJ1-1	CASVDGMANTEAFF	TGTGCTAGTGTCGACGGCATGGCGAACACTGAAGCTTTCTTT
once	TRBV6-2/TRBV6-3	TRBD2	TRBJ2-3	CASSPLAGGSTDTQSF	TGTGCCAGCAGCCCACTAGCGGGAGGGAGCACCGATACGCAGTCTTTT
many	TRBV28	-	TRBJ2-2	CASSPQPRPRTGELFF	TGTGCCAGCAGTCCCCAACCAAGACCCCGCACCGGGGAGCTGTTTTTT
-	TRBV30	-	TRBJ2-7	CAWSVGAGKYF	TGTGCCTGGAGTGTAGGTGCAGGGAAGTACTTC
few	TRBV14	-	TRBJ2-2	CASSQEASGRYTGELFF	TGTGCCAGCAGCCAAGAGGCGTCGGGCAGATACACCGGGGAGCTGTTTTTT
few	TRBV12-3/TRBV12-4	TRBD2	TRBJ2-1	CAIGGEPLFYEQFF	TGTGCCATCGGGGGGGAGCCATTATTCTATGAGCAGTTCTTC
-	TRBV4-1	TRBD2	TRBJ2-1	CASSQDPLAGPYNEQFF	TGCGCCAGCAGCCAAGACCCCCTAGCGGGGCCATACAATGAGCAGTTCTTC
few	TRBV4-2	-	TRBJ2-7	CASSQTPPSPASSYEQYF	TGTGCCAGCAGCCAAACCCCTCCGAGCCCGGCTAGCAGCTACGAGCAGTACTTC
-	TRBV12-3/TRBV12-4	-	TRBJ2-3	CASSPGSPWGTDTQYF	TGTGCCAGCAGCCCAGGAAGCCCCTGGGGCACAGATACGCAGTATTTT
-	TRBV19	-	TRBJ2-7	CASSPSTGAGSYEQYF	TGTGCCAGTAGTCCCTCGACAGGCGCCGGATCCTACGAGCAGTACTTC
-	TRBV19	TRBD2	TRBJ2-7	CASADSGGGAYAQYF	TGTGCCAGCGCGGATAGCGGGGGGGGAGCCTACGCGCAGTACTTC
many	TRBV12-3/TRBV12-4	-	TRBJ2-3	CASSLGHPSTDTQYF	TGTGCCAGCAGTCTGGGACACCCGAGCACAGATACGCAGTATTTT
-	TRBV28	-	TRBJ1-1	CASSGWVGAFF	TGTGCCAGCAGTGGTTGGGTTGGGGCTTTCTTT
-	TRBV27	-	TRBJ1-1	CASREQRVNTEAFF	TGTGCCAGCAGAGAACAGCGAGTGAACACTGAAGCTTTCTTT
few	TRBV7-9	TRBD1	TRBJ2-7	CASSPGQGDLYEQYF	TGTGCCAGCAGCCCCGGACAGGGGGATCTATACGAGCAGTACTTC
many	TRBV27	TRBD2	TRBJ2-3	CASSLTTSGMHSDTQYF	TGTGCCAGCAGTTTAACTACTAGCGGGATGCATTCAGATACGCAGTATTTT
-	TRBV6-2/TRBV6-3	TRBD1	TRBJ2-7	CASRLGTGAYEQYF	TGTGCCAGCCGTCTCGGGACAGGGGCCTACGAGCAGTACTTC
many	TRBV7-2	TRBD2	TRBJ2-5	CASSPTGAGPQETQYF	TGTGCCAGCAGCCCCACCGGAGCGGGGCCACAAGAGACCCAGTACTTC
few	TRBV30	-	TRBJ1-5	CAWSVRWSLHQPQHF	TGTGCCTGGAGTGTAAGGTGGTCTTTGCATCAGCCCCAGCATTTT
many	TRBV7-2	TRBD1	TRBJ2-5	CASSLGTGVQETQYF	TGTGCCAGCAGCTTAGGGACAGGGGTACAAGAGACCCAGTACTTC
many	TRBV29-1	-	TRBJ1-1	CSVEDGRGTEAFF	TGCAGCGTTGAAGACGGAAGGGGGACTGAAGCTTTCTTT
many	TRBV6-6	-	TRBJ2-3	CASRHSSTDTQYF	TGTGCCAGCAGGCACTCTAGCACAGATACGCAGTATTTT
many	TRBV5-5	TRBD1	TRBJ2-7	CASSLSSRTGFAWDEQYF	TGTGCCAGCAGCTTGAGTAGCCGGACAGGGTTCGCCTGGGACGAGCAGTACTTC
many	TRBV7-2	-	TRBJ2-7	CASRSYEQEIYEQYF	TGTGCCAGCAGAAGCTATGAGCAGGAGATCTACGAGCAGTACTTC
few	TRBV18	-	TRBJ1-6	CASSPTSAGVYNSPLHF	TGTGCCAGCTCCCCCACCTCGGCAGGCGTTTATAATTCACCCCTCCACTTT
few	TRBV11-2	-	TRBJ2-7	CASSFSREYEQYF	TGTGCCAGCAGCTTCTCCAGGGAATACGAGCAGTACTTC
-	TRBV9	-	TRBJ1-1	CASSVGGGSTEAFF	TGTGCCAGCAGCGTAGGTGGGGGGTCCACTGAAGCTTTCTTT
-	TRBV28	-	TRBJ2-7	CASNSHRGGFSYEQYF	TGTGCCAGCAATAGCCACAGGGGGGGGTTTAGCTACGAGCAGTACTTC
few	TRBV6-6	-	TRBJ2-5	CASSTYGGHQETQYF	TGTGCCAGCAGTACCTATGGGGGGCACCAAGAGACCCAGTACTTC
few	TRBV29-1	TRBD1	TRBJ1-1	CGVGQENTEAFF	TGCGGCGTGGGACAGGAGAACACTGAAGCTTTCTTT
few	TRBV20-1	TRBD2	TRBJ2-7	CSARDQGSGVSYEQYF	TGCAGTGCTAGAGATCAGGGTAGCGGGGTCTCCTACGAGCAGTACTTC
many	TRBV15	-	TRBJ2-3	CATSSGITDTQYF	TGTGCCACCAGCAGCGGGATCACAGATACGCAGTATTTT
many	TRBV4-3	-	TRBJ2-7	CASSQDRGPYEQYF	TGCGCCAGCAGCCAAGACAGGGGCCCCTACGAGCAGTACTTC
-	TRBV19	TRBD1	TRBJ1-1	CASFPDRASNTEAFF	TGTGCCTCCTTCCCGGACAGGGCCTCGAACACTGAAGCTTTCTTT
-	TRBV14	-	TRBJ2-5	CASSRPGGTRYF	TGTGCCAGCAGCCGCCCCGGAGGGACCCGGTACTTC
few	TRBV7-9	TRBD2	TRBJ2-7	CASSAIAGGPRVRPYEQYF	TGTGCCAGCAGCGCTATAGCGGGAGGGCCTAGGGTAAGGCCCTACGAGCAGTACTTC